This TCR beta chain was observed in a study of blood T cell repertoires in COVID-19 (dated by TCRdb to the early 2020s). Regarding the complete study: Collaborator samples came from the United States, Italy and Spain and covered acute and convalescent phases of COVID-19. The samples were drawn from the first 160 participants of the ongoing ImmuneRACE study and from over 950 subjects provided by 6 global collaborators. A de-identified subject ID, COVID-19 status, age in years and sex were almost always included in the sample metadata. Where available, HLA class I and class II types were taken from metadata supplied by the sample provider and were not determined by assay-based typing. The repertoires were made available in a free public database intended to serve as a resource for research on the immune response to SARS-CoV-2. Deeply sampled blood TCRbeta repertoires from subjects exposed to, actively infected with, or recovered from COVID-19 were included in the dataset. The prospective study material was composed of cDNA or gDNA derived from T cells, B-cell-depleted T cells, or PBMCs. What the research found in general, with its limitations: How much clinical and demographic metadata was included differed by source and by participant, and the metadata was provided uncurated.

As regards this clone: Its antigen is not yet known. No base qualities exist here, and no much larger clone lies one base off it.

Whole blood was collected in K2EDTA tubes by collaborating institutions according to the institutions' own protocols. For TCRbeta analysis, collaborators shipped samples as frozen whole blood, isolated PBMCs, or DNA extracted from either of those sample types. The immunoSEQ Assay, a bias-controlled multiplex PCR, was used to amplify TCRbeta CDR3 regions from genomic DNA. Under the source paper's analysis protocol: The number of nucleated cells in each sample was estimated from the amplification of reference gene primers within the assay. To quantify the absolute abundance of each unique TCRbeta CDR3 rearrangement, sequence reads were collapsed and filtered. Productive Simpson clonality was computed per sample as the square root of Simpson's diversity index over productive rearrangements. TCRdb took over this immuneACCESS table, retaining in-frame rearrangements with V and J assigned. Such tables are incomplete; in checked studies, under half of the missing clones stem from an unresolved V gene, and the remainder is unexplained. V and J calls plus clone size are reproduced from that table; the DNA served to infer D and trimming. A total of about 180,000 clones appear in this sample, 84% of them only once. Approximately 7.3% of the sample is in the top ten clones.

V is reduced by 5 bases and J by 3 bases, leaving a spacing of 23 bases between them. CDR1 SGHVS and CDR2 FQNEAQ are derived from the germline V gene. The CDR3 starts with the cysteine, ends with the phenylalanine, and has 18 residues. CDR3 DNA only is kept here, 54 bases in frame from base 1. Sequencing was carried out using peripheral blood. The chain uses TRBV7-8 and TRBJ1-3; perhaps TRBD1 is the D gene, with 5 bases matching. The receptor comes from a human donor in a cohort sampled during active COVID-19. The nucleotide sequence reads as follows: TGTGCCAGCAGCCCGGGGGGTCGCGTCGGGCCTCGTGGAAACACCATATATTTT. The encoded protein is CASSPGGRVGPRGNTIYF. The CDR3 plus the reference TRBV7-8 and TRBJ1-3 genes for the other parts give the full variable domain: GAGVSQSPRYKVAKRGQDVALRCDPISGHVSLFWYQQALGQGPEFLTYFQNEAQLDKSGLPSDRFFAERPEGSVSTLKIQRTQQEDSAVYLCASSPGGRVGPRGNTIYFGEGSWLTVV.